Listed here is a single T cell receptor beta chain. Libraries were prepared by immunoSEQ multiplex PCR; TCRdb keeps only in-frame clonotypes and omits some of them. Of tens of thousands of clones in the sample, more than 85% were seen once. These data originate in a study of radiotherapy plus CTLA-4 blockade in lung cancer. Study at large: Objective response was observed in about 19% of patients, and disease control in 30% to 35%.

Trimming pared 0 bases from V and 2 bases from J, leaving 11 bases between. This CDR3 comprises 15 residues. CDR1 is GTSNPN and CDR2 is SVGIG in the germline V gene (reference sequence). Treatment of patients with chemo-refractory metastatic non-small-cell lung cancer consisted of focal radiation plus CTLA-4 blockade with ipilimumab. This clonotype was sampled from a human donor with non-small cell lung cancer that progressed on radiotherapy plus ipilimumab. The J gene is TRBJ2-1, the V gene TRBV30; a possible D gene is TRBD2 (5 bases). The input for sequencing was peripheral blood, taken from a patient treated with radiotherapy plus ipilimumab. As DNA, the CDR3 is TGTGCCTGGAGTGTAGGCTCGGGAACCTACAATGAGCAGTTCTTC. Encoded protein: CAWSVGSGTYNEQFF. Filled out from reference TRBV30 and TRBJ2-1, the complete variable domain reads SQTIHQWPATLVQPVGSPLSLECTVEGTSNPNLYWYRQAAGRGLQLLFYSVGIGQISSEVPQNLSASRPQDRQFILSSKKLLLSDSGFYLCAWSVGSGTYNEQFFGPGTRLTVL.